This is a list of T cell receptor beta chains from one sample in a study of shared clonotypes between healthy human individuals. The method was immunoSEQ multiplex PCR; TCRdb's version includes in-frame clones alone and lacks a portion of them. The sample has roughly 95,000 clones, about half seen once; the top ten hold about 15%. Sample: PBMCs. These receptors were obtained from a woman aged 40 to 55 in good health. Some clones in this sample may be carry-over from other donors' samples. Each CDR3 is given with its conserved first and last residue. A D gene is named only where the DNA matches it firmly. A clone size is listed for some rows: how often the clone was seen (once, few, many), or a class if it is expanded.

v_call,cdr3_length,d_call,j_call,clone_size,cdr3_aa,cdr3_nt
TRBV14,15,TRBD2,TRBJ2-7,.,CASSQATSGRYEQYF,TGTGCCAGCAGCCAAGCGACTAGCGGGAGATACGAGCAGTACTTC
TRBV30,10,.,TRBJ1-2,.,CAWSPGGYTF,TGTGCCTGGAGCCCCGGGGGCTACACCTTC
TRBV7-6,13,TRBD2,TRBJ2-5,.,CASSFRGGETQYF,TGTGCCAGCAGCTTTCGGGGGGGGGAGACCCAGTACTTC
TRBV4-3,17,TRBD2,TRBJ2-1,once,CASSQVGTSGSDNEQFF,TGCGCCAGCAGCCAAGTCGGGACTAGCGGGAGTGACAATGAGCAGTTCTTC
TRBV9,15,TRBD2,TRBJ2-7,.,CASSVSSGRGFEQYF,TGTGCCAGCAGCGTGTCCAGCGGGAGGGGCTTCGAGCAGTACTTC
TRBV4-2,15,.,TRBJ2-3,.,CASSQPDGSTDTQYF,TGTGCCAGCAGCCAACCGGACGGAAGCACAGATACGCAGTATTTT
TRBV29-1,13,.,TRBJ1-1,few,CSVGPGTNTEAFF,TGCAGCGTTGGCCCAGGGACTAACACTGAAGCTTTCTTT
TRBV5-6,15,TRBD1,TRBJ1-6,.,CASSSETGAYSPLHF,TGTGCCAGCAGCTCCGAGACAGGGGCCTACTCACCCCTCCACTTT
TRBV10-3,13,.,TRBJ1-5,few,CAISADIDQPQHF,TGTGCCATCAGTGCCGACATCGATCAGCCCCAGCATTTT
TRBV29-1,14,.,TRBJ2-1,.,CSVSRSTLVDEQFF,TGCAGCGTGAGCAGGAGTACACTGGTTGATGAGCAGTTCTTC
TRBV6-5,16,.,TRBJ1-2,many,CASSYTALTALYGYTF,TGTGCCAGCAGTTACACCGCCCTGACAGCTCTCTATGGCTACACCTTC
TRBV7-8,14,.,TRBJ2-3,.,CASGVGTSADTQYF,TGTGCCAGCGGGGTGGGCACCTCAGCCGATACGCAGTATTTT
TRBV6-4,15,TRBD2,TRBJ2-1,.,CASSDIGGGYNEQFF,TGTGCCAGCAGTGACATAGGCGGGGGTTACAATGAGCAGTTCTTC
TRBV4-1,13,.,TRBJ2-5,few,CASSQARELEQYF,TGCGCCAGCAGCCAGGCACGAGAACTGGAGCAGTACTTC
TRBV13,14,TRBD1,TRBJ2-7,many,CASSSRQGADEQYF,TGTGCCAGCAGCTCCCGACAGGGGGCGGATGAGCAGTACTTC
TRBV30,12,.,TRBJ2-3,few,CAWSGATDTQYF,TGTGCCTGGAGTGGGGCGACAGATACGCAGTATTTT
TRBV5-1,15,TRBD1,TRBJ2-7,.,CASSLAGTGGGEQYF,TGCGCCAGCAGCTTGGCCGGGACAGGAGGGGGCGAGCAGTACTTC
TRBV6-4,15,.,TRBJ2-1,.,CASSDSTGRGDEQFF,TGTGCCAGCAGTGACTCGACCGGTAGGGGGGATGAGCAGTTCTTC
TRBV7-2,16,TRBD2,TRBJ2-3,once,CASSPRGGHVPDTQYF,TGTGCCAGCAGCCCCCGGGGGGGACACGTCCCAGATACGCAGTATTTT
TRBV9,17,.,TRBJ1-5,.,CASSVGGSADYSQPQHF,TGTGCCAGCAGCGTAGGAGGGTCGGCAGACTATAGTCAGCCCCAGCATTTT
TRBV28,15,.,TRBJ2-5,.,CASRQTEGFQETQYF,TGTGCCAGCAGACAAACGGAGGGCTTCCAAGAGACCCAGTACTTC
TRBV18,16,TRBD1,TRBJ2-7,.,CASSPPGQGRIHEQYF,TGTGCCAGCTCACCCCCGGGACAGGGGAGGATCCACGAGCAGTACTTC
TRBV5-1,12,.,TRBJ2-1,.,CASSFTIDEQFF,TGTGCCAGCAGCTTTACGATAGATGAGCAGTTCTTC
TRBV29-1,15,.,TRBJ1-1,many,CSAGDPGRRNTEAFF,TGCAGCGCTGGGGATCCGGGACGTAGGAACACTGAAGCTTTCTTT
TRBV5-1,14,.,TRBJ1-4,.,CASSLGHREEKLFF,TGCGCCAGCAGCTTGGGCCACCGGGAGGAAAAACTGTTTTTT
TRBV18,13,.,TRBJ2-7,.,CASSPLGRGEQYF,TGTGCCAGCTCACCACTCGGCAGGGGTGAGCAGTACTTC
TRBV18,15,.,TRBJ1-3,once,CASSTSTGNGNTIYF,TGTGCCAGCTCAACCTCCACAGGGAATGGAAACACCATATATTTT
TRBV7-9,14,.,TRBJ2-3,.,CASSLSTSTDTQYF,TGTGCCAGCAGCTTATCAACTAGCACAGATACGCAGTATTTT
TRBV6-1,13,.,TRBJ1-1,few,CASSGQPNTEAFF,TGTGCCAGCAGTGGACAGCCGAACACTGAAGCTTTCTTT
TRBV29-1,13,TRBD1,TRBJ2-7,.,CSVVVTGGHEQYF,TGCAGCGTTGTCGTCACAGGGGGCCACGAGCAGTACTTC
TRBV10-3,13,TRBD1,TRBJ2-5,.,CAISGQGSETQYF,TGTGCCATCAGTGGACAGGGTTCGGAGACCCAGTACTTC
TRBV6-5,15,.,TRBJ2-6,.,CASSARGSGANVLTF,TGTGCCAGCAGTGCACGGGGTTCTGGGGCCAACGTCCTGACTTTC
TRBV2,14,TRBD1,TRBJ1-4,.,CASSEQGAGEKLFF,TGTGCCAGCAGTGAACAGGGGGCGGGCGAAAAACTGTTTTTT
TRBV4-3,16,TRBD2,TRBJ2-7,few,CASSQDRGGPAYEQYF,TGCGCCAGCAGCCAAGATCGGGGGGGTCCGGCTTACGAGCAGTACTTC
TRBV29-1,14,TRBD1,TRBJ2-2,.,CSVETRQGSGELFF,TGCAGCGTTGAAACCCGACAGGGTTCGGGGGAGCTGTTTTTT
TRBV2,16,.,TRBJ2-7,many,CASSESHPQGSYEQYF,TGTGCCAGCAGTGAATCTCATCCACAGGGTTCCTACGAGCAGTACTTC
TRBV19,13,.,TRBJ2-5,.,CASGEGQQETQYF,TGTGCCAGTGGGGAAGGACAGCAAGAGACCCAGTACTTC
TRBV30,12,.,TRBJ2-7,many,CAWETGVDEQYF,TGTGCCTGGGAGACGGGAGTCGACGAGCAGTACTTC
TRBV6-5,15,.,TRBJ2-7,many,CASSLQGMIPYEQYF,TGTGCCAGCAGTTTACAGGGTATGATTCCCTACGAGCAGTACTTC
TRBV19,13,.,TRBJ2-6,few,CASSPQSHNVLTF,TGTGCCAGTAGTCCCCAGAGCCACAACGTCCTGACTTTC
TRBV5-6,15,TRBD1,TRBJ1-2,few,CASTLGIGQAGGYTF,TGTGCCAGCACCCTTGGTATAGGACAGGCGGGTGGCTACACCTTC
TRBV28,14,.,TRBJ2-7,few,CASTPGGVFYEQYF,TGTGCCAGCACCCCCGGGGGCGTCTTCTACGAGCAGTACTTC
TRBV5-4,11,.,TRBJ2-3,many,CASSLLDTQYF,TGTGCCAGCAGCTTGCTCGATACGCAGTATTTT
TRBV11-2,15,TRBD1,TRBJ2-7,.,CASSDYRGKGYEQYF,TGTGCCAGCAGCGACTACAGGGGTAAGGGCTACGAGCAGTACTTC
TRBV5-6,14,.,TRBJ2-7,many,CASSLSVGLYEQYF,TGTGCCAGCAGCTTGTCGGTCGGCCTTTACGAGCAGTACTTC
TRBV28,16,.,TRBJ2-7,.,CAGSFGTPPSSYEQYF,TGTGCCGGCAGTTTCGGTACTCCCCCTAGCTCCTACGAGCAGTACTTC
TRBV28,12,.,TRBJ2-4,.,CASSIQGNIQYF,TGTGCCAGCAGTATACAGGGAAACATTCAGTACTTC
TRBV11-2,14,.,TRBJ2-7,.,CASSPLVSPYEQYF,TGTGCCAGCAGCCCCCTGGTGAGCCCCTACGAGCAGTACTTC
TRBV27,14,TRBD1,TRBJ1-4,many,CASSRQGALEKLFF,TGTGCCAGCAGTAGACAGGGGGCGCTTGAAAAACTGTTTTTT
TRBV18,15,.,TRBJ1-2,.,CASSLSDTGTFGYTF,TGTGCCAGCTCACTTTCGGATACCGGGACATTTGGCTACACCTTC
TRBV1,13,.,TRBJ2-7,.,CTSSQDRAGQKYF,TGCACCAGCAGCCAAGATCGGGCGGGACAAAAGTACTTC
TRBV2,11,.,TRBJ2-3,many,CASSEVDTQYF,TGTGCCAGCAGTGAGGTAGATACGCAGTATTTT
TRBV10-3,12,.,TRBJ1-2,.,CAIRTANYGYTF,TGTGCCATCAGGACAGCTAACTATGGCTACACCTTC
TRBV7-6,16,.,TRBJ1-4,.,CASSSRDPATNEKLFF,TGTGCCAGCAGCTCTCGGGACCCTGCAACTAATGAAAAACTGTTTTTT